These 7 T cell receptor beta chains came from one sample sequenced in a study of CD8+ T cells in alopecia areata (dated by TCRdb to 2017 to 2018). According to the study, the label for this sample's time point signals: baseline before oral tofacitinib. The library relied on the immunoSEQ multiplex PCR assay. To provide template for TCR sequencing, every sample had RNA extracted and reverse transcribed into cDNA. TCRdb limited this immuneACCESS table to in-frame rearrangements with V and J called. A share of clones is missing; checked studies link under half to unresolved V genes, and the rest is unexplained. This sample comprises some 210,000 clones, 50% to 60% of them detected only once. The ten most abundant clones make up around 0.44% of the sample. The sequenced sample was CD4+ T cells sorted from blood, obtained at week 0. The source of these receptors is a human donor with alopecia areata.

The chain carries TRBV7-9 and TRBJ2-3; TRBD2 matches at 10 bases. V was pared by 7 bases and J by 2 bases, with 12 bases of the junction left unmatched. This CDR3 contains 17 residues. Germline CDR1 is SEHNR and CDR2 is FQNEAQ (reference sequence). The CDR3 region has the DNA TGTGCCAGCACCTCGGGTAGCGGGAGGACTCTCACAGATACGCAGTATTTT. Residues: CASTSGSGRTLTDTQYF.

The chain employs TRBV30 and TRBJ1-1, with D perhaps TRBD1 (6 bases). Germline V gene sequence: CDR1 GTSNPN, CDR2 SVGIG (reference sequence). The CDR3 extends over 14 amino acids. Trimming took off 8 bases at V and 1 base at J, with 17 bases between the two ends. In nucleotides, the CDR3 is TGTGCCCTAGCCCGGGGGCCGGGGAACACTGAAGCTTTCTTT. Translation: CALARGPGNTEAFF.

The genes are TRBV29-1 and TRBJ2-3; maybe TRBD1 (8 bases). The CDR3 length is 15 residues. Trimming removed 0 bases at V and 6 bases at J, with 16 bases between. Germline loops: CDR1 SQVTM, CDR2 ANQGSEA. CDR3 region: CSVEDGTGGADTQYF. The CDR3 DNA reads TGCAGCGTTGAAGATGGAACAGGGGGGGCGGATACGCAGTATTTT.

This clone was recorded only once. The V call is TRBV30, the J call TRBJ1-1, with D hard to call. The CDR3 contains 12 residues. V was clipped by 3 bases and J by 2 bases, with 7 bases between them. Looked up from germline, CDR1 is GTSNPN and CDR2 is SVGIG (reference sequence). In DNA, the CDR3 is TGTGCCTGGAGGCAGTATAACACTGAAGCTTTCTTT. Translating it yields CAWRQYNTEAFF.

This clone was seen a few times. This sequence joins TRBV4-2 and TRBJ1-2; weak D call: TRBD1 (5 bases). Germline loops: CDR1 LGHNA, CDR2 YNFKEQ. V was shortened by 0 bases and J by 7 bases, with 12 bases between the two germline ends. This CDR3 has 14 amino acids. The CDR3 DNA sequence: TGTGCCAGCAGCCAAGATGGGGGGGGATCTGGCTACACCTTC. Its translation is CASSQDGGGSGYTF.

This clone was seen a handful of times. V usage is TRBV19 and J usage is TRBJ1-1; no clear D gene. V shed 0 bases and J shed 3 bases, with 14 bases lying between them. This CDR3 has 16 amino acids. Germline CDR1 LNHDA, CDR2 SQIVND (reference sequence). The CDR3 DNA reads TGTGCCAGTAGTATAGATGGCCGGAGGTCCGACACTGAAGCTTTCTTT. As protein: CASSIDGRRSDTEAFF.

The rearrangement joins TRBV25-1 to TRBJ2-7; unclear D gene. The germline V and J ends were trimmed by 1 base and 5 bases, with 12 bases remaining between them. This CDR3 has 14 residues. CDR1 and CDR2 from the germline V gene are MGHDK and SYGVNS. CDR3 region: CASSESLTHHEQYF. CDR3 bases: TGTGCCAGCAGTGAATCGCTCACCCACCACGAGCAGTACTTC.